The entry that follows covers one T cell receptor beta chain sequence. As yet, its antigen is unknown. This record belongs to a study of graft-versus-host responses after intestinal transplantation. On the study more broadly: Multivisceral, liver-intestinal, or isolated intestinal grafts went to recipients.

Using immunoSEQ multiplex PCR, the repertoire was profiled, and TCRdb retains in-frame clones only, with some absent. This sample yields approximately 75,000 clones, of which 90% are seen a single time; about 4.2% belongs to the top ten. This sequence originates from a human donor who was the organ donor for an intestinal transplant. The specimen was unstimulated CD8+ T cells sorted from spleen or lymph node cells, collected before transplant.

The DNA of the CDR3 is TGTGCCGTCTCCAGGGACAGTAATGAAAAACTGTTTTTT. It yields the protein CAVSRDSNEKLFF. The chain has TRBV6-6 and TRBJ1-4; 7 bases match TRBD1. Germline CDR1 and CDR2: MNHNY and SVGAGI (reference sequence). V gave up 11 bases and J gave up 4 bases; unmatched junction bases: 7. The CDR3 has 13 amino acids.